This T cell receptor (beta chain) was found in a study of response to subunit inactivated influenza vaccine. CDR1 is SQVTM and CDR2 is ANQGSEA in the germline V gene. V was shortened by 0 bases and J by 8 bases, with 8 bases between the two germline ends. CDR3 length equals 12 residues. This clonotype has just a few counts. TCRdb called the RT-PCR reads again in MiXCR, with one record for every CDR3 protein. In the table there are around 790,000 distinct CDR3 sequences, 21% of which are singletons. This clonotype was obtained from a man in his forties or fifties who received an inactivated influenza vaccine. V gene TRBV29-1 combines with J gene TRBJ2-1, with D unresolved. The material sequenced was PBMCs from blood, taken approximately 5 days after vaccination. The CDR3 region is CSVEEGMHEQFF. CDR3 in DNA: TGCAGCGTTGAAGAGGGAATGCATGAGCAGTTCTTC.